The 12 T cell receptor beta chains in this list originate from one sample, sequenced in a study of early T cells in non-severe SARS-CoV-2 infection. TCRdb re-analysed the 5' RACE reads in MiXCR, keeping a single row per CDR3 protein. This sample has 55,000 to 65,000 distinct CDR3 sequences, with about an eighth found just once. Input material: whole blood. All receptors come from an adult who was a healthcare worker with PCR-confirmed SARS-CoV-2 infection or an uninfected control (not recorded which).

At least ten counts were recorded for this clonotype. The chain combines TRBV5-1 with TRBJ2-7, with 9 bases aligning to TRBD1. Losses at the gene ends were 0 bases for V and 0 bases for J; bases not matched to a gene: 4. Germline values: CDR1 SGHRS, CDR2 YFSETQ. The CDR3 totals 16 residues. The CDR3 loop reads CASSLVGQGDSYEQYF. CDR3 DNA sequence: TGCGCCAGCAGCTTGGTGGGACAGGGAGACTCCTACGAGCAGTACTTC.

This clonotype occurred many times. This rearrangement joins TRBV6-5 to TRBJ2-7, with 8 nucleotides matching TRBD2. Trimming cost V 0 bases and J 0 bases; bases outside gene matches: 10. Germline-derived CDR1 and CDR2 are MNHEY and SVGAGI. The CDR3 covers 18 residues. The CDR3 sequence: CASSYSPPTSGSSYEQYF. The CDR3 nucleotides are TGTGCCAGCAGTTACTCCCCCCCTACTAGCGGCAGCTCCTACGAGCAGTACTTC.

The sample holds many counts of this clonotype. The chain employs TRBV7-9 and TRBJ2-1; D might be TRBD2 (5 bases). This CDR3 is built from 15 residues. Trimming took 3 bases from V and 6 from J, leaving 15 bases between them. CDR1 and CDR2 (germline): SEHNR, FQNEAQ (reference sequence). The CDR3 is CASSFKAVTINEQFF. The CDR3 DNA sequence: TGTGCCAGCAGCTTCAAAGCGGTAACGATCAATGAGCAGTTCTTC.

This clonotype was seen ten or more times. The rearrangement uses TRBV18 and TRBJ2-1, with a weak D call TRBD2 (6 bases). This CDR3 is 15 amino acids long. Trimming shortened V by 4 bases and J by 4 bases, and 14 bases separated the two germline ends. From germline, CDR1 is KGHSH and CDR2 LQKENI. The CDR3 DNA reads as TGTGCCAGCTCACAAGCCAACGGGGGTTACAATGAGCAGTTCTTC. It codes for CASSQANGGYNEQFF.

This clonotype was observed at least ten times. The rearrangement joins TRBV12-3 or TRBV12-4 to TRBJ2-1; D unclear. CDR3 length equals 14 residues. With 4 bases removed from V and 5 bases from J, the gap between germline ends came to 12 bases. The CDR3 loop is CASSSVSTHNEQFF. CDR3 sequence (DNA): TGTGCCAGCAGTTCCGTCTCGACCCACAATGAGCAGTTCTTC.

This clonotype was picked up a small number of times. This chain connects TRBV6-4 to TRBJ2-1; 15 bases are shared with TRBD2. The CDR3 is made up of 16 amino acids. Germline CDR1 MRHNA, CDR2 SNTAGT. V dropped 5 bases and J dropped 5; count of bases not matched to a gene: 4. The chain's CDR3 is CASSTGTSGGNNEQFF. CDR3 DNA sequence: TGTGCCAGCAGTACCGGGACTAGCGGGGGGAACAATGAGCAGTTCTTC.

V is TRBV5-1 and J is TRBJ2-5, with 8 bases identical to TRBD1. This CDR3 is built from 12 residues. The germline gives CDR1 SGHRS, CDR2 YFSETQ. V shed 4 bases, J shed 9 bases, and the junction held 5 bases outside the gene matches. CDR3: CASSTDRVSQYF. CDR3 bases: TGCGCCAGCAGCACGGACAGGGTTTCCCAGTACTTC.

In this sample, this clonotype turned up a few times. The rearrangement uses TRBV11-2 and TRBJ2-1, with TRBD2 matching 7 bases. Germline V CDR1 and CDR2: SGHAT, FQNNGV. With 5 bases clipped from V and 5 bases from J, the junction kept 12 bases outside the gene matches. CDR3 length: 16 residues. As DNA, the CDR3 is TGTGCCAGCAGCAAGAGGGCGGGGGAAGGGCACAATGAGCAGTTCTTC. It specifies CASSKRAGEGHNEQFF.

This clonotype was detected many times. The chain recombines TRBV20-1 with TRBJ2-4; maybe TRBD1 (5 bases). The CDR3 runs to 15 residues. Germline-derived CDR1 and CDR2 are DFQATT and SNEGSKA (reference sequence). V shed 6 bases and J shed 4 bases, with 19 bases lying between them. The CDR3 nucleotides read TGCAGTGCCAAGCCAATCCGGACATCTAAAAACATTCAGTACTTC. Protein: CSAKPIRTSKNIQYF.

DNA of the CDR3: TGCAGCACCGGGGAGAACGGCTACACCTTC. Translated, it gives CSTGENGYTF. V is TRBV29-1 and J is TRBJ1-2; D is unclear. This CDR3 is built from 10 residues. V dropped 8 bases and J dropped 8 bases, with 12 bases sitting between them. Germline assignment: CDR1 SQVTM and CDR2 ANQGSEA. The full variable domain, rest sourced from reference TRBV29-1 and TRBJ1-2, is SAVISQKPSRDICQRGTSLTIQCQVDSQVTMMFWYRQQPGQSLTLIATANQGSEATYESGFVIDKFPISRPNLTFSTLTVSNMSPEDSSIYLCSTGENGYTFGSGTRLTVV.

This clonotype was picked up many times. The J gene is TRBJ1-2, the V gene TRBV20-1, with D perhaps TRBD1 (5 bases). The ends were cut back, 6 bases at V and 2 bases at J, with 16 bases in the middle. The V gene's germline CDR1 is DFQATT and CDR2 SNEGSKA (reference sequence). The CDR3 loop spans 14 amino acids. The CDR3 here is CSAPGGSENYGYTF. In nucleotides, the CDR3 is TGCAGTGCCCCCGGGGGTTCGGAGAACTATGGCTACACCTTC.

The CDR3 here is CASSQEGPRQETQYF. The CDR3, as DNA: TGCGCCAGCAGCCAAGAGGGACCCAGGCAAGAGACCCAGTACTTC. This sequence joins TRBV4-1 and TRBJ2-5, with D possibly being TRBD1 or TRBD2 (5 bases each). The V and J ends lost 0 bases and 2 bases respectively, with 10 bases between them. CDR3 length: 15 residues. Germline loops: CDR1 MGHRA, CDR2 YSYEKL.